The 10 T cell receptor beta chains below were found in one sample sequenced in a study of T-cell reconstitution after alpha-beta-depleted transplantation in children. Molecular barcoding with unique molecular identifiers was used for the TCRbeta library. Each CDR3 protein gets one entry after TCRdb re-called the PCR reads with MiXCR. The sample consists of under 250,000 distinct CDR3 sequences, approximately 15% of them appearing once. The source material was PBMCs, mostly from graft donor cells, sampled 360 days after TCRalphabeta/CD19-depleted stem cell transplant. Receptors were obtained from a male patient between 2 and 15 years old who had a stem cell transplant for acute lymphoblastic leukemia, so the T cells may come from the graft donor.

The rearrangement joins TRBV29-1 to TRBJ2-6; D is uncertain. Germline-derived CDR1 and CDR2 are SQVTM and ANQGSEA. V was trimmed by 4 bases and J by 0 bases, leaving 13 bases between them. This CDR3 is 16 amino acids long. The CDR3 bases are TGCAGCGTTGTAAGGGAAGGAAGCTCTGGGGCCAACGTCCTGACTTTC. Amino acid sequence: CSVVREGSSGANVLTF. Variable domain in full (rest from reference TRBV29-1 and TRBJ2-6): SAVISQKPSRDICQRGTSLTIQCQVDSQVTMMFWYRQQPGQSLTLIATANQGSEATYESGFVIDKFPISRPNLTFSTLTVSNMSPEDSSIYLCSVVREGSSGANVLTFGAGSRLTVL.

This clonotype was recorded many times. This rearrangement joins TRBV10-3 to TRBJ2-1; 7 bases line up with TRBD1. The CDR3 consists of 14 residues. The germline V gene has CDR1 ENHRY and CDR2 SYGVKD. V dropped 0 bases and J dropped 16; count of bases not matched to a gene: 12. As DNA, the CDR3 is TGTGCCATCAGTGAGTCTGATGACAGGGCAAAGGACTTCTTC. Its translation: CAISESDDRAKDFF.

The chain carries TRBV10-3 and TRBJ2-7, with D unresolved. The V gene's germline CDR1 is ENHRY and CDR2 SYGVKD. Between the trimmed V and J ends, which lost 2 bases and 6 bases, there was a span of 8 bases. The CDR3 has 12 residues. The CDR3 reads CAISESLGEQYF. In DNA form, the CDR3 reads TGTGCCATCAGTGAGAGTTTAGGCGAGCAGTACTTC.

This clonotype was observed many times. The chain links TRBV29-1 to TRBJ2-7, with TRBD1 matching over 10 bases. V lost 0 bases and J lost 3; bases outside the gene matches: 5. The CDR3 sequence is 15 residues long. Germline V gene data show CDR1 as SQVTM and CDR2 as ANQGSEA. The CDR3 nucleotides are TGCAGCGTTGAAGATGGGGACAGGGGAAGCTACGAGCAGTACTTC. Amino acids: CSVEDGDRGSYEQYF.

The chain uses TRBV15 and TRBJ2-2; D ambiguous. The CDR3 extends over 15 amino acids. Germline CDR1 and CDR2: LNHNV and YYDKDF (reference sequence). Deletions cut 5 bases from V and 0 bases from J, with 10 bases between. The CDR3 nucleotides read TGTGCCACCAGCCGTAACACGGCGAACACCGGGGAGCTGTTTTTT. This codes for CATSRNTANTGELFF. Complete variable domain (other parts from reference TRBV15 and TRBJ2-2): DAMVIQNPRYQVTQFGKPVTLSCSQTLNHNVMYWYQQKSSQAPKLLFHYYDKDFNNEADTPDNFQSRRPNTSFCFLDIRSPGLGDTAMYLCATSRNTANTGELFFGEGSRLTVL.

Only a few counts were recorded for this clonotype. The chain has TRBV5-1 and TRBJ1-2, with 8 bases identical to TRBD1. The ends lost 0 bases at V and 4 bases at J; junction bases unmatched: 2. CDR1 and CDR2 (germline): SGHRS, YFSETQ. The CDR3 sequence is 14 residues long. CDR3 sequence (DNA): TGCGCCAGCAGCTTGGGACAGGGGTCCTATGGCTACACCTTC. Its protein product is CASSLGQGSYGYTF.

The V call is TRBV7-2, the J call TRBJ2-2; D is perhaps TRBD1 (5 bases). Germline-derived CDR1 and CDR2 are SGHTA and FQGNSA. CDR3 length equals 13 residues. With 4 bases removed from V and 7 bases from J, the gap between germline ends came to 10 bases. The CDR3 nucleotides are TGTGCCAGCAGCTCAGGGTTGAGCGGGGAGCTGTTTTTT. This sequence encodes CASSSGLSGELFF.

CDR3 nucleotides: TGCAGTGCTAGTTCGATTGGGAGTTCTTCCTACAATGAGCAGTTCTTC. It translates to CSASSIGSSSYNEQFF. The chain carries TRBV20-1 and TRBJ2-1; D perhaps matches TRBD2 (5 bases). Germline V CDR1 and CDR2: DFQATT, SNEGSKA (reference sequence). The V end lost 3 bases, the J end lost 1 base, and 16 bases lay between the germline ends. This CDR3 spans 16 amino acids.

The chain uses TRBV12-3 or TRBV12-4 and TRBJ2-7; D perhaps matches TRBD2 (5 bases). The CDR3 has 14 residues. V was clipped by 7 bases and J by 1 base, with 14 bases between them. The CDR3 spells CASNELVLSYEQYF. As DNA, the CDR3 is TGTGCCAGCAACGAACTAGTCCTATCCTACGAGCAGTACTTC.

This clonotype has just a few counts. CDR3 sequence reads: CSATLDRENTIYF. The CDR3, as DNA: TGCAGTGCTACCCTTGACAGAGAAAACACCATATATTTT. V usage is TRBV20-1 and J usage is TRBJ1-3; TRBD1 might be the D (5 bases). V was cut by 4 bases and J by 6 bases, with 13 bases left in between. Germline lookup yields CDR1 DFQATT and CDR2 SNEGSKA (reference sequence). The CDR3 contains 13 residues.